The present TCR beta chain was sequenced within a study of cytomegalovirus exposure and HLA in healthy donors. The overall study: Of 398 genotyped donors, roughly 86% clustered with self-reported Caucasian donors.

The CDR3 is made up of 19 amino acids. The germline CDR1 and CDR2 sequences are SGDLS and YYNGEE. J gave up 0 bases and V 4 bases, and 13 bases lay outside the gene matches. Broader study findings: Three chains linked to CMV were shown in vitro to be specific for CMV antigens.

The PCR made use of 60 Vbeta and 13 Jbeta primers. Sequencing was performed with immunoSEQ multiplex PCR; in TCRdb, only in-frame clones are kept and a portion is missing. The sample yields nearly 110,000 clones, 65% to 80% seen once. This clone was observed a handful of times. Its antigen is still unknown. The rearrangement links TRBV9 to TRBJ1-4; TRBD1 aligns across 9 bases. Specimen: PBMCs. The clonotype comes from a man in his sixties in good health and CMV-seronegative. CDR3 protein: CASSISPGQGLTTNEKLFF. The DNA of the CDR3 is TGTGCCAGCAGCATTTCACCGGGACAGGGATTAACAACTAATGAAAAACTGTTTTTT.